What follows are 3 T cell receptor beta chains derived from one specimen sequenced in a study of neurological immune-mediated disorders. TCRdb processed the 5' RACE reads anew with MiXCR; each CDR3 protein has one entry. The profile shows tens of thousands of distinct CDR3 sequences, roughly 15% of them singletons. The time point: longitudinal time-point 1 (baseline). The sample consisted of PBMCs. These receptors were collected from a female donor with HTLV-1-associated myelopathy (HAM/TSP).

This clonotype was observed many times. The chain employs TRBV27 and TRBJ1-2; D gene ambiguous. CDR3 length: 14 amino acids. V dropped 8 bases and J dropped 1 base, with 14 bases sitting between them. CDR1 and CDR2 from the germline V gene are MNHEY and SMNVEV (reference sequence). CDR3 sequence (DNA): TGTGCCAGCGGAGCGTCTGGAGATAACTATGGCTACACCTTC. This translates into CASGASGDNYGYTF.

This clonotype was counted many times. This chain links TRBV12-3 or TRBV12-4 with TRBJ2-1, with 8 positions matching TRBD2. After removal of 6 bases from V and 2 bases from J, the junction contained 3 bases not matched to a gene. CDR3 size: 14 residues. As DNA, the CDR3 is TGTGCCAGCAGCACGGGGGGGCCCTACAATGAGCAGTTCTTC. This codes for CASSTGGPYNEQFF.

This clonotype has a count of ten or more. This chain connects TRBV3-1 to TRBJ1-2; D possibly corresponds to TRBD1 (6 bases). The ends were cut back, 0 bases at V and 4 bases at J, with 9 bases in the middle. The germline CDR1 and CDR2 sequences are LGHDT and YNNKEL (reference sequence). CDR3 length: 14 residues. The CDR3 region is CASSQDPGAYGYTF. CDR3 nucleotides: TGTGCCAGCAGCCAAGACCCAGGGGCCTATGGCTACACCTTC.